These T cell receptor beta chains were read from a single sample in a study of T cell responses to AZD1222 COVID-19 vaccine. Profiled with immunoSEQ multiplex PCR; TCRdb holds only in-frame clones, not every one. The sample includes about 160,000 clones, about 90% of them seen just once. Sequencing used peripheral blood, obtained 28 days after the second AZD1222 dose. The receptor set was obtained from an adult who received the AZD1222 COVID-19 vaccine. The CDR3 runs from the conserved cysteine through the conserved F or W. D genes are given only for firm matches.

NA,TRBJ1-1,TRBV6-5,CASSYGDQTTEAFF,TGTGCCAGCAGTTACGGGGACCAGACCACTGAAGCTTTCTTT
NA,TRBJ2-4,TRBV6-1,CASSERGNIQYF,TGTGCCAGCAGTGAACGGGGAAACATTCAGTACTTC
TRBD1,TRBJ1-2,TRBV5-1,CASSLQTIQGAQGYTF,TGCGCCAGCAGCTTACAGACAATACAGGGGGCGCAGGGCTACACCTTC
NA,TRBJ2-3,TRBV7-9,CASSLRSAGFTDTQYF,TGTGCCAGCAGCTTAAGGTCCGCGGGGTTCACAGATACGCAGTATTTT
TRBD1,TRBJ1-1,TRBV7-9,CASSDRQGLMNTEAFF,TGTGCCAGCAGCGACAGACAGGGGCTCATGAACACTGAAGCTTTCTTT
NA,TRBJ1-1,TRBV6-6,CASSYSGGTEAFF,TGTGCCAGCAGTTACTCGGGCGGCACTGAAGCTTTCTTT
NA,TRBJ1-2,TRBV27,CASRVGTHGYTF,TGTGCCAGTAGAGTGGGGACCCATGGCTACACCTTC
NA,TRBJ1-1,TRBV5-6,CATERWNTEAFF,TGTGCCACAGAACGCTGGAACACTGAAGCTTTCTTT
NA,TRBJ1-2,TRBV7-2,CASSPRYEESYGYTF,TGTGCCAGCAGCCCCCGTTATGAGGAGTCCTATGGCTACACCTTC
NA,TRBJ2-1,TRBV5-4,CASSPGGPKQEQFF,TGTGCCAGCTCGCCCGGGGGGCCGAAGCAGGAGCAGTTCTTC
TRBD1,TRBJ1-1,TRBV29-1,CSALTGVNTEAFF,TGCAGCGCCTTGACAGGGGTGAACACTGAAGCTTTCTTT
NA,TRBJ1-5,TRBV5-1,CASSFKGDQPQHF,TGCGCCAGCAGCTTTAAAGGAGATCAGCCCCAGCATTTT
TRBD1,TRBJ1-1,TRBV5-1,CASSARQGSTEAFF,TGCGCCAGCAGCGCCAGACAGGGGAGTACTGAAGCTTTCTTT
NA,TRBJ1-5,TRBV6-5,CASGGEVNQPQHF,TGTGCCAGCGGAGGGGAAGTGAATCAGCCCCAGCATTTT
NA,TRBJ1-5,TRBV5-6,CASSPQGDSNQPQHF,TGTGCCAGCAGCCCCCAGGGTGATAGCAATCAGCCCCAGCATTTT
TRBD1,TRBJ1-1,TRBV10-1,CASPRQGASTPNTEAFF,TGCGCCAGCCCCCGACAGGGGGCCTCCACTCCGAACACTGAAGCTTTCTTT